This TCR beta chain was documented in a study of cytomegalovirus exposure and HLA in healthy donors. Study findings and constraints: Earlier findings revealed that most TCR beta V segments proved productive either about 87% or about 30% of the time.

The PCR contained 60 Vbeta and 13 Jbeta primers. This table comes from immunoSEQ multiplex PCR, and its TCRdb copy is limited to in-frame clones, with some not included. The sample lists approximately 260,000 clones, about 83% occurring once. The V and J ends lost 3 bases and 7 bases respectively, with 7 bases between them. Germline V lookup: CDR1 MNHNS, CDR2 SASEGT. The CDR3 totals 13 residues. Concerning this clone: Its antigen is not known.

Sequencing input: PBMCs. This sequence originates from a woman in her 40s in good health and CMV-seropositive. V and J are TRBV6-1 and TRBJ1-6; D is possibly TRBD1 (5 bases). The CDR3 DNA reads TGTGCCAGCAGTGAGAGACAGAATTCACCCCTCCACTTT. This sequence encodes CASSERQNSPLHF.